These 10 T cell receptor beta chains came from one sample sequenced in a study of blood T cell repertoires in COVID-19. Sequencing used immunoSEQ multiplex PCR; TCRdb keeps in-frame clones, though not all of them. The sample carries 150,000 to 200,000 clones, 84% recorded once. Specimen: peripheral blood. Source of these receptors: a human donor with acute or convalescent COVID-19. The donor label of this sample is uncertain.

This clone came up a few times. The J gene is TRBJ2-5, the V gene TRBV5-1, with 7 bases identical to TRBD2. V lost 2 bases and J lost 2; bases outside the gene matches: 6. From germline, CDR1 is SGHRS and CDR2 YFSETQ. This CDR3 spans 15 amino acids. This chain's CDR3 is CASSFGRGSQETQYF. CDR3 in DNA: TGCGCCAGCAGCTTTGGGCGGGGGTCGCAAGAGACCCAGTACTTC.

The genes are TRBV27 and TRBJ1-5; D uncertain. Germline lookup yields CDR1 MNHEY and CDR2 SMNVEV (reference sequence). V was pared by 5 bases and J by 5 bases, with 13 bases between. The CDR3 runs 14 residues. The CDR3 loop reads CASSPGEGYQPQHF. DNA of the CDR3: TGTGCCAGCAGTCCCGGAGAGGGATATCAGCCCCAGCATTTT.

This clone was counted once. The chain joins TRBV3-1 (or the pseudogene TRBV3-2) to TRBJ2-7; TRBD1 is a possible D gene (5 bases). The CDR3 covers 14 residues. V lost 3 bases to trimming and J lost 1 base, with 10 bases between them. Germline-derived CDR1 and CDR2 are LGHDT and YNNKEL (reference sequence). As DNA, the CDR3 is TGTGCCAGCAGCCAGACAGTTATTTCCTACGAGCAGTACTTC. It encodes CASSQTVISYEQYF.

This rearrangement joins TRBV7-2 to TRBJ2-3, with 8 bases matching TRBD2. V shed 5 bases, J shed 4 bases, and the junction held 8 bases outside the gene matches. The length of the CDR3 is 15 residues. In germline, CDR1 is SGHTA, CDR2 FQGNSA. The CDR3, as DNA: TGTGCCAGCAGCCCCAATCCCGGGGGGGCAGATACGCAGTATTTT. Protein product: CASSPNPGGADTQYF. The variable domain in full, with the rest retrieved from reference TRBV7-2 and TRBJ2-3, is GAGVSQSPSNKVTEKGKDVELRCDPISGHTALYWYRQSLGQGLEFLIYFQGNSAPDKSGLPSDRFSAERTGGSVSTLTIQRTQQEDSAVYLCASSPNPGGADTQYFGPGTRLTVL.

V usage is TRBV15 and J usage is TRBJ2-7, with TRBD2 identical over 8 bases. The junction had 4 bases not matched to a gene; V was cut back by 0 bases and J by 3 bases. The CDR3 totals 15 residues. CDR1 LNHNV and CDR2 YYDKDF come from the germline V gene (reference sequence). CDR3 DNA: TGTGCCACCAGCAGAGATGGTACTAGCGGCTACGAGCAGTACTTC. Translating gives CATSRDGTSGYEQYF.

This chain connects TRBV7-2 to TRBJ1-5, with 9 bases identical to TRBD1. CDR3 length equals 16 residues. Germline CDR1 reads SGHTA; CDR2 reads FQGNSA. The trim removed 1 base at V and 4 bases at J, leaving 5 bases unmatched. In nucleotides, the CDR3 is TGTGCCAGCAGCTTAGGACAGGGGGAGTGGAATCAGCCCCAGCATTTT. The encoded protein is CASSLGQGEWNQPQHF.

The chain has TRBV5-8 and TRBJ1-1; D is uncertain. Germline assignment: CDR1 SGHTS and CDR2 YDEGEE. Trimming pared 2 bases from V and 9 bases from J, leaving 14 bases between. This CDR3 region has 13 residues. The CDR3 nucleotides are TGTGCCAGCAGCTTCCAAAATGTCAGGAAAGCTTTCTTT. Its translation is CASSFQNVRKAFF.

The chain combines TRBV30 with TRBJ1-5; D not certain. CDR3 length equals 16 residues. V was cut by 1 base and J by 6 bases, with 19 bases left in between. Germline V gene data show CDR1 as GTSNPN and CDR2 as SVGIG (reference sequence). In DNA form, the CDR3 reads TGTGCCTGGAGTGCGTCTGCGGGGAGCTTAAGTCAGCCCCAGCATTTT. It encodes CAWSASAGSLSQPQHF.

V gene TRBV7-2 combines with J gene TRBJ2-7, with 8 bases fitting TRBD1. The V gene end was trimmed by 5 bases and the J gene end by 0 bases; junction bases not matched to a gene: 9. Germline CDR1 is SGHTA and CDR2 is FQGNSA. The CDR3 extends over 16 amino acids. CDR3 in amino acids: CASSAEDRVPSYEQYF. The DNA of the CDR3 is TGTGCCAGCAGCGCAGAGGACAGGGTCCCCTCCTACGAGCAGTACTTC.

This clone turned up a few times. The V and J genes are TRBV9 and TRBJ2-1; 7 nucleotides line up with TRBD1. The CDR3 extends over 15 amino acids. Germline CDR1 reads SGDLS; CDR2 reads YYNGEE. Trimming removed 3 bases from V and 4 bases from J; junction bases left unmatched: 7. CDR3 DNA: TGTGCCAGCAGCGCCGTGGGGACAGAGTACAATGAGCAGTTCTTC. Its translation: CASSAVGTEYNEQFF. The whole variable domain, filled in from reference TRBV9 and TRBJ2-1, reads DSGVTQTPKHLITATGQRVTLRCSPRSGDLSVYWYQQSLDQGLQFLIQYYNGEERAKGNILERFSAQQFPDLHSELNLSSLELGDSALYFCASSAVGTEYNEQFFGPGTRLTVL.